This entry describes one TCR beta chain. Its antigen is unknown. It was by quantitative 5'-RACE with molecular barcodes that TCR beta libraries were made. One entry per CDR3 protein, called by TCRdb with MiXCR from the 5' RACE reads. Of hundreds of thousands of distinct CDR3 sequences in the sample, roughly an eighth were seen once. This sample is part of a study of CD8 T cells in ankylosing spondylitis. Whole-study results and caveats: There were earlier reports of some motif variants in reactive arthritis synovial fluid and blood. The clones that were linked to disease were reported to be significantly enriched in matched synovial fluid samples from ankylosing spondylitis patients. Ankylosing spondylitis blood appeared to be characterized by a TCR beta motif of 7 to 9 highly homologous variants. The disease-linked clones had a CD8+ phenotype and low blood frequencies.

The CDR3 has 13 residues. V dropped 7 bases and J dropped 2 bases, with 9 bases sitting between them. Germline V gene sequence: CDR1 MNHNS, CDR2 SASEGT. This chain connects TRBV6-1 to TRBJ2-1, with D uncertain. This TCR came from a male donor with ankylosing spondylitis. The sample comprised blood, either unsorted or a sorted T cell fraction (not recorded which). CDR3 region: CASIPTPYNEQFF. The CDR3 DNA sequence: TGTGCCAGCATTCCGACACCCTACAATGAGCAGTTCTTC.